The rows below give T cell receptor beta chains drawn from one sample of a study of T cells in localized non-small cell lung cancer. Assay used: immunoSEQ multiplex PCR; TCRdb lists only in-frame clones, some missing. The data show almost 35,000 clones, with roughly 93% seen just once and around 8% held by the top ten. Specimen: peripheral blood, collected before any cancer treatment. These TCRs come from a female donor older than 55 with stage I lung adenocarcinoma. Both conserved end residues are part of each CDR3. The order of the fields is CDR3 protein, CDR3 DNA, D gene, J gene, V gene. A D gene is named only where the DNA matches it firmly.

CDR3: CASSLGGTSGARTDTQYF
DNA: TGCGCCAGCAGCTTGGGGGGGACTAGCGGGGCCCGCACAGATACGCAGTATTTT
D: TRBD2
J: TRBJ2-3
V: TRBV5-1

CDR3: CASSTPGTGGIENIQYF
DNA: TGTGCCAGTAGTACGCCCGGGACAGGGGGAATAGAGAACATTCAGTACTTC
D: TRBD1
J: TRBJ2-4
V: TRBV19

CDR3: CASSSPGAGGYTF
DNA: TGTGCCAGCAGTTCGCCAGGGGCGGGTGGCTACACCTTC
D: NA
J: TRBJ1-2
V: TRBV28

CDR3: CASSKIFPGQGDLNTEAFF
DNA: TGTGCCAGCAGCAAGATATTTCCCGGACAGGGTGACTTGAACACTGAAGCTTTCTTT
D: NA
J: TRBJ1-1
V: TRBV21-1

CDR3: CASNRRSGANVLTF
DNA: TGTGCCAGCAATAGGAGGTCTGGGGCCAACGTCCTGACTTTC
D: NA
J: TRBJ2-6
V: TRBV6-5

CDR3: CASSVEGTSVEQFF
DNA: TGTGCCAGCAGCGTAGAAGGGACTAGCGTTGAGCAGTTCTTC
D: TRBD2
J: TRBJ2-1
V: TRBV7-3

CDR3: CASSLETGREDYNEQFF
DNA: TGTGCCAGCAGCTTAGAGACTGGGCGGGAGGATTACAATGAGCAGTTCTTC
D: TRBD2
J: TRBJ2-1
V: TRBV11-2

CDR3: CAIKSGGAGDTQYF
DNA: TGTGCCATCAAGAGCGGGGGGGCTGGAGATACGCAGTATTTT
D: TRBD2
J: TRBJ2-3
V: TRBV10-3

CDR3: CATSIELADYEQYF
DNA: TGTGCCACCAGCATCGAACTAGCGGACTACGAGCAGTACTTC
D: TRBD2
J: TRBJ2-7
V: TRBV15

CDR3: CASSSLVQRKLFF
DNA: TGTGCCAGCAGTTCATTGGTACAGAGGAAACTGTTTTTT
D: NA
J: TRBJ1-4
V: TRBV28

CDR3: CASSLARETQYF
DNA: TGTGCCAGCAGCTTAGCGCGAGAGACCCAGTACTTC
D: NA
J: TRBJ2-5
V: TRBV7-6

CDR3: CASSPRGTQGKLFF
DNA: TGTGCCAGCAGCCCCCGGGGGACGCAGGGAAAACTGTTTTTT
D: NA
J: TRBJ1-4
V: TRBV7-3